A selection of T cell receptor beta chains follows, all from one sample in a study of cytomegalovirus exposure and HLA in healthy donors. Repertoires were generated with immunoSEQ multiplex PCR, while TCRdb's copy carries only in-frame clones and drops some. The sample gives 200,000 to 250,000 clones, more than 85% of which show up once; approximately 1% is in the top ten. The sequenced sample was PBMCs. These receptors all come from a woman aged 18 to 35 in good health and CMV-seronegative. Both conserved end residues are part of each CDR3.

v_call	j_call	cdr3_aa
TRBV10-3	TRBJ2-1	CAISEQRGGVNEQFF
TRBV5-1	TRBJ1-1	CASSLEGGGNTEAFF
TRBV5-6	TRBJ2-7	CASSLDRGHEQYF
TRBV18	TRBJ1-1	CASSPTLPEAFF
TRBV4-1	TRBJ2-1	CASSHQGLAGDNEQFF
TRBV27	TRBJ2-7	CASSSGTGLYEQYF
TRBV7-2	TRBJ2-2	CASSLYDSYTGELFF
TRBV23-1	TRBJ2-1	CASSPRLTGGNEQFF
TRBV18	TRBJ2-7	CASSRTGWYEQYF
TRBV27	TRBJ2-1	CASSPLGRGADNEQFF
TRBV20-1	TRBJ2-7	CSAGGGDEQYF
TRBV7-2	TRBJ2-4	CASSSLAGVFRGKNIQYF
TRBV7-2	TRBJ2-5	CASSPSGRLLGETQYF
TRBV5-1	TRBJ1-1	CASSFSDGGMNTEAFF
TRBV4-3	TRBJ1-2	CASSPTGQVDGYTF
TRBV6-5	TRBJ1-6	CASSYSGTGDSPLHF
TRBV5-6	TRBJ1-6	CASSLDRADSPLHF
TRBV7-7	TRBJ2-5	CASSLAGEQETQYF
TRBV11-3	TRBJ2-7	CASSPRRAGIYEQYF
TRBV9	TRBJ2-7	CASSTRNRDRSSYEQYF
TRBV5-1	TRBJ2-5	CASSFGTSGRETQYF
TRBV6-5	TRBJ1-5	CASRPGQREQPQHF
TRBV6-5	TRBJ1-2	CASMGQGANRYGYTF
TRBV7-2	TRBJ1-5	CASSFNSLGQPQHF
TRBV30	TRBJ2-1	CAWGPGTGNNEQFF
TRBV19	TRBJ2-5	CASSTQETQYF
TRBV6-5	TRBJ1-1	CASSPIGTGNTEAFF
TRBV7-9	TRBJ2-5	CASSPRSGRGQETQYF
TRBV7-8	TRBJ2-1	CASSPGRDIIYGQFF
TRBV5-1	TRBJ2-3	CASTRTSGNFVDTQYF
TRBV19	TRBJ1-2	CASSINRGYGYTF
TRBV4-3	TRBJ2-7	CASSRGLAGNSYEQYF
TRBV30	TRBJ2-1	CASREGWYNEQFF
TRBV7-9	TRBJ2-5	CASSLTTSGENQETQYF
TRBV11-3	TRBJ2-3	CASSLILAAADTQYF
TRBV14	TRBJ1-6	CASSQLGQGSNSPLHF
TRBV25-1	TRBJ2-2	CASQGRLFTGELFF
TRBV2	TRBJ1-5	CASSELRVNQPQHF
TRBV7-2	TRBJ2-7	CASSLGGSGQSYEQYF
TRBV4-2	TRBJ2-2	CASSQKPGQGMTGELFF
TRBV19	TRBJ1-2	CASISPLKANYGYTF
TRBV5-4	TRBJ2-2	CASSLGTPINTGELFF
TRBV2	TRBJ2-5	CASRTRTGGEETQYF
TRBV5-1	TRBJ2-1	CASSQRFPSDNEQFF
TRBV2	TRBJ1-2	CASGGSYGYTF
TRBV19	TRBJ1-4	CASSRAGALSEKLFF
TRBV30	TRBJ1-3	CASVGQRGNTIYF
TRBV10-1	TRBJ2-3	CASSEGSGGRNTQYF
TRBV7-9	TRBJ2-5	CASSSSTGTGPGAQYF
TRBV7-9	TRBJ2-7	CASSLALAGGELHYEQYF
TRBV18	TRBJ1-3	CASFPGQGSGNTIYF
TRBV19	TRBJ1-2	CAISDRVGLGYTF
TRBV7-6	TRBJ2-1	CASSPRPGLVMSSYNEQFF
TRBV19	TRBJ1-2	CASTLADRNYGYTF
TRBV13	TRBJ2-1	CASSSPYNEQFF
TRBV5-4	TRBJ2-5	CASSLTAGGVETQYF
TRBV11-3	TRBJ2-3	CASSLGLAGIDTQYF